The 13 T cell receptor beta chains in this list originate from one sample, sequenced in a study of OX40 agonist ivuxolimab in advanced cancers. Assay used: immunoSEQ multiplex PCR; TCRdb lists only in-frame clones, some missing. This sample has nearly 65,000 clones, with 91% found just once. Sequences were derived from CD4+ or CD8+ T cells sorted from blood, sampled in a trial of the OX40 agonist ivuxolimab. These receptors came from an adult with an advanced solid tumor such as melanoma, head and neck, liver or kidney cancer.

V and J are TRBV7-9 and TRBJ2-7; weak D call: TRBD1 (6 bases). V was shortened by 3 bases and J by 0 bases, with 12 bases between the two germline ends. The CDR3 consists of 15 residues. Germline loops: CDR1 SEHNR, CDR2 FQNEAQ (reference sequence). In nucleotides, the CDR3 is TGTGCCAGCAGCTTGCCGAGGGGGACCTCCTACGAGCAGTACTTC. As protein: CASSLPRGTSYEQYF.

V gene TRBV4-1 combines with J gene TRBJ1-2; D possibly corresponds to TRBD1 (5 bases). Trimming left V 1 base short and J 1 base short, with 16 bases between. CDR3 length equals 17 residues. Germline V gene lookup returns CDR1 MGHRA and CDR2 YSYEKL. CDR3 sequence reads: CASSQVFMDTYNYGYTF. Here the CDR3 DNA reads TGCGCCAGCAGCCAAGTTTTTATGGACACCTATAACTATGGCTACACCTTC.

CDR3 in DNA: TGTGCCAGCAGTTTGTTGGGGGGCCCGCCAGATACGCAGTATTTT. It yields the protein CASSLLGGPPDTQYF. The chain has TRBV27 and TRBJ2-3; D may correspond to TRBD1 or TRBD2 (6 bases each). V lost 3 bases and J 4 bases, leaving 14 bases between the germline ends. Germline V lookup: CDR1 MNHEY, CDR2 SMNVEV (reference sequence). CDR3 length: 15 amino acids.

The chain carries TRBV27 and TRBJ2-7; no firm D call. Germline V gene sequence: CDR1 MNHEY, CDR2 SMNVEV (reference sequence). CDR3 size: 14 residues. Trimming shortened V by 3 bases and J by 7 bases, and 16 bases separated the two germline ends. The CDR3 bases are TGTGCCAGCAGTTTTTGGCCCCCCCGGAATGAGCAGTACTTC. This sequence encodes CASSFWPPRNEQYF.

The chain is built from TRBV6-1 and TRBJ1-3; no clear D. Trimming cost V 2 bases and J 0 bases, with 17 bases left between them. The CDR3 length is 18 residues. Germline assignment: CDR1 MNHNS and CDR2 SASEGT. CDR3: CASSETHRGSGSGNTIYF. CDR3 in DNA: TGTGCCAGCAGTGAAACCCATCGGGGTTCGGGCTCTGGAAACACCATATATTTT.

The chain employs TRBV7-9 and TRBJ2-4, with D perhaps matching TRBD2 (5 bases). This CDR3 comprises 15 residues. V lost 6 bases and J 0 bases, leaving 12 bases between the germline ends. Germline V CDR1 and CDR2: SEHNR, FQNEAQ (reference sequence). As DNA, the CDR3 is TGTGCCAGCAGTCAGACTACATCAGCCAAAAACATTCAGTACTTC. As protein: CASSQTTSAKNIQYF. The full variable domain, in which reference TRBV7-9 and TRBJ2-4 provide the parts outside the CDR3, is DTGVSQNPRHKITKRGQNVTFRCDPISEHNRLYWYRQTLGQGPEFLTYFQNEAQLEKSRLLSDRFSAERPKGSFSTLEIQRTEQGDSAMYLCASSQTTSAKNIQYFGAGTRLSVL.

This chain uses TRBV5-6 with TRBJ1-3; D uncertain. V lost 4 bases and J lost 1, with 12 bases in between. The CDR3 consists of 15 residues. The germline V gene has CDR1 SGHDT and CDR2 YYEEEE. This chain's CDR3 is CASSTGAGSGNTIYF. CDR3 sequence (DNA): TGTGCCAGCAGCACTGGAGCAGGATCTGGAAACACCATATATTTT.

Concerning this clone itself: At one end, the junction sequence differs from germline, possibly due to a read error. The chain carries TRBV7-7 and TRBJ2-1, with TRBD2 matching over 12 bases. The CDR3 sequence is 16 residues long. CDR1 and CDR2 from the germline V gene are SSHAT and FNYEAQ (reference sequence). The CDR3 is CASSPRLAGATNEQFF. The CDR3 nucleotides are TGTGCTAGCAGCCCACGACTAGCGGGGGCAACCAATGAGCAGTTCTTC.

This sequence joins TRBV4-1 and TRBJ1-6, with unresolved D. Trimming shortened V by 0 bases and J by 8 bases, and 14 bases separated the two germline ends. Germline V gene data show CDR1 as MGHRA and CDR2 as YSYEKL. This CDR3 has 16 residues. The CDR3 loop reads CASSQESRHGHSPLHF. The DNA of the CDR3 is TGCGCCAGCAGCCAAGAGTCCAGGCATGGGCATTCACCCCTCCACTTT.

This rearrangement joins TRBV7-2 to TRBJ2-2, with 10 nucleotides matching TRBD2. Germline-derived CDR1 and CDR2 are SGHTA and FQGNSA. V lost 4 bases to trimming and J lost 2 bases; unmatched junction nucleotides: 1. The CDR3 is 15 amino acids. The CDR3 nucleotides are TGTGCCAGCAGCTGGACTAGCGGAAACACCGGGGAGCTGTTTTTT. It codes for CASSWTSGNTGELFF.

The V call is TRBV29-1, the J call TRBJ2-1; maybe TRBD2 (6 bases). The germline V gene encodes CDR1 SQVTM and CDR2 ANQGSEA. CDR3 length equals 15 residues. V was cut by 0 bases and J by 4 bases, with 13 bases left in between. The chain's CDR3 is CSVEDPGLRYNEQFF. The CDR3 nucleotides are TGCAGCGTTGAAGATCCCGGACTACGGTACAATGAGCAGTTCTTC.

The gene calls are TRBV18 and TRBJ2-2; D is unresolved. Germline V CDR1 and CDR2: KGHSH, LQKENI. This CDR3 is built from 15 residues. V lost 5 bases and J lost 4, with 14 bases in between. In nucleotides, the CDR3 is TGTGCCAGCTCAAATACGGACCGTTTCACCGGGGAGCTGTTTTTT. Its protein is CASSNTDRFTGELFF.

The rearrangement links TRBV4-2 to TRBJ2-1, with D perhaps matching TRBD2 (6 bases). V lost 1 base and J lost 15, with 19 bases in between. Germline V gives CDR1 LGHNA, CDR2 YNFKEQ. This CDR3 spans 14 amino acids. The chain's CDR3 is CASSQVAPLAEGFF. CDR3 in DNA: TGTGCCAGCAGCCAAGTTGCCCCCTTAGCGGAGGGGTTCTTC.